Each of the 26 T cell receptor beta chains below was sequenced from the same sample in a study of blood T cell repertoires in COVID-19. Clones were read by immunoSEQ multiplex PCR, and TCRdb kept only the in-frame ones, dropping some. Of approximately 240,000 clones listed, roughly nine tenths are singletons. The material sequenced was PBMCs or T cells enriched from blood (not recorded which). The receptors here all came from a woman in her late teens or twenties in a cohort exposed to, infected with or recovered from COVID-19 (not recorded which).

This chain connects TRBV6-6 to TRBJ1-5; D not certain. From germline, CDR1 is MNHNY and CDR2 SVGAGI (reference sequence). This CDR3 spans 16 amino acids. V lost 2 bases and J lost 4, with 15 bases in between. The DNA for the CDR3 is TGTGCCAGCAGTTACGATGCCCTAGTCCTTAATCAGCCCCAGCATTTT. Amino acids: CASSYDALVLNQPQHF.

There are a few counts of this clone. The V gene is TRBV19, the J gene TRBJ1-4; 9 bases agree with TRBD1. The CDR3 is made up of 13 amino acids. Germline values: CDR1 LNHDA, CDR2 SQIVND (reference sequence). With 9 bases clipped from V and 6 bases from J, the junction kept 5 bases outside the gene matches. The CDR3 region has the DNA TGTGCCAGCCAGACAGGGGGTCATGAAAAACTGTTTTTT. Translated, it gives CASQTGGHEKLFF.

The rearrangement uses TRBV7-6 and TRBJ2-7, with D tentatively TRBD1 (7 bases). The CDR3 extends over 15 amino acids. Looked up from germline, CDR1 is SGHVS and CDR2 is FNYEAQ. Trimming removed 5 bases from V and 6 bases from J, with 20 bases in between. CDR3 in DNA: TGTGCCAGCAGCCTGAAGGAGGGGGCGCGGGGCGAGCAGTACTTC. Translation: CASSLKEGARGEQYF.

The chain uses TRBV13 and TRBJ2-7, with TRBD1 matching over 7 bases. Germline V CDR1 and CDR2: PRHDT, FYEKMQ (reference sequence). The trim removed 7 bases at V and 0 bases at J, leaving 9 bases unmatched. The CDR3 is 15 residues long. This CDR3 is CASTRGRPSSYEQYF. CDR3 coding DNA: TGTGCCAGCACAAGGGGGCGACCCAGCTCCTACGAGCAGTACTTC.

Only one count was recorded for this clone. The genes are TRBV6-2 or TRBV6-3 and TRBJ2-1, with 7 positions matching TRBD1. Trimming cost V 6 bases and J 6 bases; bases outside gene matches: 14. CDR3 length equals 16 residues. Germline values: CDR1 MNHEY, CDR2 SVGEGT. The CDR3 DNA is TGTGCCAGCAGCCCTCGAGGGGGCTTAAGTTTCAATGAGCAGTTCTTC. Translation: CASSPRGGLSFNEQFF.

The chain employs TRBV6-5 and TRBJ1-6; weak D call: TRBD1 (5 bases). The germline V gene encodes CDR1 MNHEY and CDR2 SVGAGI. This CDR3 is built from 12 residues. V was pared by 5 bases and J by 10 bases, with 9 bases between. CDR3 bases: TGTGCCAGCAGTCCAGGGTTCTCACCCCTCCACTTT. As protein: CASSPGFSPLHF.

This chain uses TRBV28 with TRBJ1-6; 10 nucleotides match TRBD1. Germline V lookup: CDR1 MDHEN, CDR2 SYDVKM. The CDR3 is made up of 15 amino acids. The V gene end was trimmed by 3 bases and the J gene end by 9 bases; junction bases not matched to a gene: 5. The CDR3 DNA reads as TGTGCCAGCAGTTTGGAGGGACAGGGGCTTTCACCCCTCCACTTT. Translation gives CASSLEGQGLSPLHF.

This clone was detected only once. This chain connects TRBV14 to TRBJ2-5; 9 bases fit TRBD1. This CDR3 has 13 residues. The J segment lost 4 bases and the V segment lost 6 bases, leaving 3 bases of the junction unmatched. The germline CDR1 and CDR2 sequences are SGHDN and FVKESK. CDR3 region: CASRKGQGETQYF. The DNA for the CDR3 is TGTGCCAGCAGAAAGGGACAGGGAGAGACCCAGTACTTC.

Written as DNA, the CDR3 is TGTGCCAGCAGTCTAACTAGCGGGACCGAGCAGTACTTC. It yields the protein CASSLTSGTEQYF. The chain has TRBV7-9 and TRBJ2-7; 10 bases fit TRBD2. The CDR3 totals 13 residues. The J segment lost 6 bases and the V segment lost 6 bases, leaving 5 bases of the junction unmatched. CDR1 and CDR2 from the germline V gene are SEHNR and FQNEAQ (reference sequence).

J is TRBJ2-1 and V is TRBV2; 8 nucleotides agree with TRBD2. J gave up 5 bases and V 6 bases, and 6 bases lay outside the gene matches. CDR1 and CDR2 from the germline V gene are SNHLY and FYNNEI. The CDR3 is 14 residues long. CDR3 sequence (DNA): TGTGCCAGCAGCCCCGGGGGGGGCCACAATGAGCAGTTCTTC. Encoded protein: CASSPGGGHNEQFF. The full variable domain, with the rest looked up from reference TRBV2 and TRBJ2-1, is EPEVTQTPSHQVTQMGQEVILRCVPISNHLYFYWYRQILGQKVEFLVSFYNNEISEKSEIFDDQFSVERPDGSNFTLKIRSTKLEDSAMYFCASSPGGGHNEQFFGPGTRLTVL.

CDR3 sequence reads: CATGSRTSDNEQFF. The DNA for the CDR3 is TGTGCCACCGGGTCCCGGACTAGCGACAATGAGCAGTTCTTC. This chain links TRBV2 with TRBJ2-1; 9 bases match TRBD2. The V gene end was trimmed by 10 bases and the J gene end by 5 bases; junction bases not matched to a gene: 9. The CDR3 contains 14 residues. Germline V CDR1 and CDR2: SNHLY, FYNNEI.

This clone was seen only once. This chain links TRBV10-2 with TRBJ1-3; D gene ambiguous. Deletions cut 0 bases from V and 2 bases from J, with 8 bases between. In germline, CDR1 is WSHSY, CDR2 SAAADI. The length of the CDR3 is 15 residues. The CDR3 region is CASSESGGPGNTIYF. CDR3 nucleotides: TGCGCCAGCAGTGAGTCGGGAGGGCCTGGAAACACCATATATTTT.

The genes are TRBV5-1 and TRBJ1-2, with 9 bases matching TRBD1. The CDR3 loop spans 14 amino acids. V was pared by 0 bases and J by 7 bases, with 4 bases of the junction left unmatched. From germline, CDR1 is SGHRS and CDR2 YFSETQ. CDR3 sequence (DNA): TGCGCCAGCAGCTTGGAAGGGACAGGGAGTGGCTACACCTTC. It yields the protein CASSLEGTGSGYTF. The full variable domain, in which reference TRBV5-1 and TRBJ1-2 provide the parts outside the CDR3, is KAGVTQTPRYLIKTRGQQVTLSCSPISGHRSVSWYQQTPGQGLQFLFEYFSETQRNKGNFPGRFSGRQFSNSRSEMNVSTLELGDSALYLCASSLEGTGSGYTFGSGTRLTVV.

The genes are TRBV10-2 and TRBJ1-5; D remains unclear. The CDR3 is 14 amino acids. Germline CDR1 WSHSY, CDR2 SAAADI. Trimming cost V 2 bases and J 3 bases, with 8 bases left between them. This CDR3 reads CASSEGQINQPQHF. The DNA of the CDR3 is TGCGCCAGCAGTGAGGGGCAAATCAATCAGCCCCAGCATTTT.

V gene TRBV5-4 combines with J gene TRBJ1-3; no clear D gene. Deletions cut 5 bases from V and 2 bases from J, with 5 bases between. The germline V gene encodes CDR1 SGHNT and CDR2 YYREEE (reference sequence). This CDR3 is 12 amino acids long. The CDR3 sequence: CASRSTGNTIYF. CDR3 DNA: TGTGCCAGCAGGTCCACTGGAAACACCATATATTTT.

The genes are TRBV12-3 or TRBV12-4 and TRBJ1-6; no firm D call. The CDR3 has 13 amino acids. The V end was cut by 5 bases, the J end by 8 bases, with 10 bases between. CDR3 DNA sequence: TGTGCCAGCAGTGGCTCACGGGATTCACCCCTCCACTTT. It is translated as CASSGSRDSPLHF.

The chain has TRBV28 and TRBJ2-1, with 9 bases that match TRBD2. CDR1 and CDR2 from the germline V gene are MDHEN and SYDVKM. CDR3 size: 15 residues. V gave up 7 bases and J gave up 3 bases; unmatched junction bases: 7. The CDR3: CASNLSGGFYNEQFF. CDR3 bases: TGTGCCAGCAACCTGAGCGGGGGGTTCTACAATGAGCAGTTCTTC.

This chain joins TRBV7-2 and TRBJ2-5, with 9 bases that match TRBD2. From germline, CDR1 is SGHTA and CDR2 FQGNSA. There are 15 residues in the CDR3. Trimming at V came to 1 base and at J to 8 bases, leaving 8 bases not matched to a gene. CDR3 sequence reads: CASSLVFAGGSTQYF. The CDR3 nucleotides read TGTGCCAGCAGCTTAGTTTTTGCGGGGGGGTCTACCCAGTACTTC.

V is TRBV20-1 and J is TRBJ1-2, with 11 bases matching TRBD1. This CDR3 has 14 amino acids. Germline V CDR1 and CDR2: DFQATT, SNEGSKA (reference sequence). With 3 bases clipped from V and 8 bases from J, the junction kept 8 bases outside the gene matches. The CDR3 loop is CSASPGTGGRGYTF. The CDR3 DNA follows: TGCAGTGCTAGTCCCGGGACAGGGGGAAGGGGCTACACCTTC.

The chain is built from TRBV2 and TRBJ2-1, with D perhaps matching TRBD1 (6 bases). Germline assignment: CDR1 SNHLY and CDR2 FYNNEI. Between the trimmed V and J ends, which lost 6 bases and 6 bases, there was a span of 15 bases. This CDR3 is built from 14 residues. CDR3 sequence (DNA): TGTGCCAGCAGAGCCGGGACATCGGGCAATGAGCAGTTCTTC. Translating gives CASRAGTSGNEQFF.

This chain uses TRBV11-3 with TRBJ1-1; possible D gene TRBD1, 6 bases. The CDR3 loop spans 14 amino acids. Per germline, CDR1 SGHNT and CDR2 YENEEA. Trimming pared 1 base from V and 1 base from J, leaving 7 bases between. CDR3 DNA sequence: TGTGCCAGCAGCTTAGGGACAGCGAACACTGAAGCTTTCTTT. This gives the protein CASSLGTANTEAFF.

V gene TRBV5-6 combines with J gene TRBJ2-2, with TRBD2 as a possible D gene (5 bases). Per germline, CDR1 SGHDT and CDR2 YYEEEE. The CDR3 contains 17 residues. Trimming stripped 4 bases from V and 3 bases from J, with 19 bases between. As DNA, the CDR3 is TGTGCCAGCAGCCCCTGGGCGGGCGAATTTTACACCGGGGAGCTGTTTTTT. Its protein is CASSPWAGEFYTGELFF.

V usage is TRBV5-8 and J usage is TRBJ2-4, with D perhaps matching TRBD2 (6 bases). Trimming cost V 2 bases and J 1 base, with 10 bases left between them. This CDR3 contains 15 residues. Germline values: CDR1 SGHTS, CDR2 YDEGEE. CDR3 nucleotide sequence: TGTGCCAGCAGCTTTTCAGGAGGGGCCAAAAACATTCAGTACTTC. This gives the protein CASSFSGGAKNIQYF.

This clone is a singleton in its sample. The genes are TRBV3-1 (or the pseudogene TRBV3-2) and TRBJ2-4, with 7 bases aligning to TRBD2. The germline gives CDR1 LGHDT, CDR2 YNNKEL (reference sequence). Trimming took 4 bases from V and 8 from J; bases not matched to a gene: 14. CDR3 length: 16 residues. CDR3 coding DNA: TGTGCCAGCAGCCCGGATCCGGGGGGACTCGGGGACATTCAGTACTTC. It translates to CASSPDPGGLGDIQYF.

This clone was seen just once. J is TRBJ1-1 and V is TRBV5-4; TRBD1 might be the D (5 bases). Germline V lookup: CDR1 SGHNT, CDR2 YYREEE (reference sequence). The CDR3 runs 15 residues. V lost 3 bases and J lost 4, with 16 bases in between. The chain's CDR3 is CASSSEGRAGTEAFF. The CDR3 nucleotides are TGTGCCAGCAGCTCGGAGGGCAGGGCGGGCACTGAAGCTTTCTTT. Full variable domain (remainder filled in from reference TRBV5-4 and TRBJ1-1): ETGVTQSPTHLIKTRGQQVTLRCSSQSGHNTVSWYQQALGQGPQFIFQYYREEENGRGNFPPRFSGLQFPNYSSELNVNALELDDSALYLCASSSEGRAGTEAFFGQGTRLTVV.

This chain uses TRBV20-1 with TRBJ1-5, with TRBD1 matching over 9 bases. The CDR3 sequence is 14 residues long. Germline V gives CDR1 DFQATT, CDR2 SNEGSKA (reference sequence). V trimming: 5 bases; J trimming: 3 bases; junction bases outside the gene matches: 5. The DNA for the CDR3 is TGCAGTGCTGGTGACAGGGGGTTCAATCAGCCCCAGCATTTT. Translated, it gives CSAGDRGFNQPQHF.